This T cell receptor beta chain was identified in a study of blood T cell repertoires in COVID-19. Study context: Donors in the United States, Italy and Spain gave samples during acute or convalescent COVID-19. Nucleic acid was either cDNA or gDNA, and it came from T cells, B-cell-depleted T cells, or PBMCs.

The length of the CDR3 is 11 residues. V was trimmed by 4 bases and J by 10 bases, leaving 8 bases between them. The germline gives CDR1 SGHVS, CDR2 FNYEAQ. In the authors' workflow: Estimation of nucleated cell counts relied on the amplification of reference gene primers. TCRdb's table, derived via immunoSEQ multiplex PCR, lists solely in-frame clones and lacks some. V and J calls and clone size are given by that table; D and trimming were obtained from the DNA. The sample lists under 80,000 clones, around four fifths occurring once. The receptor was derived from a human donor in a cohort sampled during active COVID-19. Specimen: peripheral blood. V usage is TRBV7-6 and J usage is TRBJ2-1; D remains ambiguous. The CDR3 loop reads CASSSLGEQFF. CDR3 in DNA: TGTGCCAGCAGCTCCTTGGGCGAGCAGTTCTTC. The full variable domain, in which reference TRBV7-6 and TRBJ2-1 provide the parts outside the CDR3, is GAGVSQSPRYKVTKRGQDVALRCDPISGHVSLYWYRQALGQGPEFLTYFNYEAQQDKSGLPNDRFSAERPEGSISTLTIQRTEQRDSAMYRCASSSLGEQFFGPGTRLTVL.